The 8 T cell receptor beta chains presented below share a single source sample, sequenced in a study of T cell responses to AZD1222 COVID-19 vaccine. The table came from immunoSEQ multiplex PCR; TCRdb's copy has only in-frame clones and leaves some out. Of around 140,000 clones listed, 85% to 90% are singletons. The sequenced sample was peripheral blood, obtained on day 0 of AZD1222 vaccination. These receptors came from an adult in good health.

The rearrangement joins TRBV28 to TRBJ2-2, with unresolved D. This CDR3 has 12 amino acids. The germline V gene has CDR1 MDHEN and CDR2 SYDVKM. The V end lost 6 bases, the J end lost 9 bases, and 11 bases lay between the germline ends. CDR3 DNA sequence: TGTGCCAGCAGCCCCAGCTGGCGGGAGCTGTTTTTT. This sequence encodes CASSPSWRELFF.

V gene TRBV30 combines with J gene TRBJ1-6; D call uncertain. The CDR3 sequence is 14 residues long. Germline V gene lookup returns CDR1 GTSNPN and CDR2 SVGIG (reference sequence). Trimming left V 0 bases short and J 7 bases short, with 10 bases between. CDR3 in DNA: TGTGCCTGGAGTGTACAGCCTTTCAATTCACCCCTCCACTTT. Protein: CAWSVQPFNSPLHF.

This clone was detected only a few times. The chain recombines TRBV4-1 with TRBJ1-5; D unclear. Trimming pared 3 bases from V and 7 bases from J, leaving 10 bases between. The V gene's germline CDR1 is MGHRA and CDR2 YSYEKL. The CDR3 spans 13 residues. CDR3 region: CASSQEGRQPQHF. CDR3 bases: TGCGCCAGCAGCCAGGAAGGGAGGCAGCCCCAGCATTTT.

The chain couples TRBV7-6 to TRBJ1-5; weak D call: TRBD1 (5 bases). Germline-derived CDR1 and CDR2 are SGHVS and FNYEAQ. The CDR3 is 17 amino acids. Trimming took 5 bases from V and 2 from J, leaving 19 bases between them. DNA of the CDR3: TGTGCCAGCAGCCTTACGGGGCAGGGTTCACGCAATCAGCCCCAGCATTTT. Protein sequence: CASSLTGQGSRNQPQHF.

This chain joins TRBV28 and TRBJ1-1; TRBD1 matches at 9 bases. The CDR3 has 15 residues. CDR1 MDHEN and CDR2 SYDVKM come from the germline V gene. V trimming: 7 bases; J trimming: 7 bases; junction bases outside the gene matches: 13. The CDR3 sequence: CASTPWGQGKVEAFF. CDR3 nucleotides: TGTGCCAGCACCCCATGGGGACAGGGAAAGGTTGAAGCTTTCTTT.

V is TRBV10-1 and J is TRBJ2-2; D is ambiguous. The CDR3 covers 15 residues. Germline V gene sequence: CDR1 WNHNN, CDR2 SYGVQD (reference sequence). Trimming removed 7 bases from V and 3 bases from J, with 15 bases in between. CDR3 nucleotide sequence: TGCGCCAGCACCCCTTTAAGACGGTACACCGGGGAGCTGTTTTTT. Its translation is CASTPLRRYTGELFF.

The V call is TRBV5-4, the J call TRBJ1-5; TRBD1 agrees at 8 bases. Germline lookup yields CDR1 SGHNT and CDR2 YYREEE (reference sequence). Trimming removed 0 bases from V and 6 bases from J; junction bases left unmatched: 2. The CDR3 has 14 residues. The CDR3 DNA reads TGTGCCAGCAGCTTGGACAGGGGGGTTCAGCCCCAGCATTTT. Protein sequence: CASSLDRGVQPQHF.

J is TRBJ1-5 and V is TRBV6-4; TRBD1 might be the D (6 bases). There are 13 residues in the CDR3. Germline V gene data show CDR1 as MRHNA and CDR2 as SNTAGT. Trimming took off 4 bases at V and 7 bases at J, with 11 bases between the two ends. CDR3 region: CASSAQGSQPQHF. CDR3 bases: TGTGCCAGCAGTGCCCAGGGGTCACAGCCCCAGCATTTT.